This TCR beta chain is from a study of radiation and T cells in renal cell carcinoma. Study-level background: Nephrectomy followed 15 Gy stereotactic body radiation by 4 weeks.

Some clones are missing from TCRdb's copy, which holds only in-frame ones; the method was immunoSEQ multiplex PCR. The table records about 150,000 clones, 80% to 90% of them present only once. Study results and limitations: In blood, top tumor clones expanded by 2 weeks, shrinking by 4. No pretreatment tumor biopsies were available for baseline clonotypes.

Comments on this clone: The antigen remains unidentified.

The CDR3 has 16 residues. CDR1 and CDR2 from the germline V gene are MNHNS and SASEGT. J lost 7 bases, V lost 3 bases, and 11 bases had no gene match. Time point reported: blood 2 weeks post-SBRT. This sample's treatment: 15 Gy SBRT to primary tumor, nephrectomy 4 weeks later. After SBRT, blood was collected at 2 and 4 weeks, plus baseline. V usage is TRBV6-1 and J usage is TRBJ1-4, with 7 bases identical to TRBD1. Material: blood, obtained from a patient whose treatment included radiotherapy and nephrectomy. The clonotype originates from a woman aged 45 to 65 with renal cell carcinoma. CDR3 sequence reads: CASSDFGQVTVEKLFF. The CDR3 bases are TGTGCCAGCAGTGATTTCGGACAGGTTACCGTTGAAAAACTGTTTTTT.